One sample yielded the 10 T cell receptor beta chains listed below, sequenced in a study of tumor-infiltrating lymphocytes in localized non-small cell lung cancer. The protocol was immunoSEQ multiplex PCR, while the TCRdb copy is restricted to in-frame clones and leaves out a portion. The sample records around 10,000 clones, about 78% being singletons. The sequenced sample was lung tumor tissue. The receptors shown here come from a human donor with non-small cell lung cancer.

The V call is TRBV7-8, the J call TRBJ1-1; TRBD1 might be the D (5 bases). This CDR3 has 13 residues. Trimming cost V 1 base and J 5 bases, with 8 bases left between them. From germline, CDR1 is SGHVS and CDR2 FQNEAQ. This CDR3 reads CASSLGGETEAFF. CDR3 coding DNA: TGTGCCAGCAGCTTAGGGGGGGAAACTGAAGCTTTCTTT.

The chain links TRBV6-6 to TRBJ2-7; the D gene could be TRBD1 or TRBD2 (5 bases each). Germline CDR1 and CDR2: MNHNY and SVGAGI (reference sequence). This CDR3 has 12 amino acids. V was clipped by 2 bases and J by 6 bases, with 8 bases between them. The CDR3 sequence is CASSYGGREQYF. CDR3 DNA sequence: TGTGCCAGCAGTTACGGGGGTCGCGAGCAGTACTTC.

The genes are TRBV5-1 and TRBJ2-7, with 7 nucleotides matching TRBD1. The CDR3 is 15 amino acids. Germline V gene sequence: CDR1 SGHRS, CDR2 YFSETQ. Unmatched junction bases numbered 6, after V lost 0 bases and J lost 3 bases. The CDR3 protein is CASSLVTGAGYEQYF. The DNA of the CDR3 is TGCGCCAGCAGCTTGGTCACAGGGGCAGGCTACGAGCAGTACTTC. Full variable domain (remainder filled in from reference TRBV5-1 and TRBJ2-7): KAGVTQTPRYLIKTRGQQVTLSCSPISGHRSVSWYQQTPGQGLQFLFEYFSETQRNKGNFPGRFSGRQFSNSRSEMNVSTLELGDSALYLCASSLVTGAGYEQYFGPGTRLTVT.

The chain uses TRBV29-1 and TRBJ2-3; 9 bases are shared with TRBD1. CDR3 length: 12 amino acids. V dropped 8 bases and J dropped 3; count of bases not matched to a gene: 3. Germline V gives CDR1 SQVTM, CDR2 ANQGSEA. In DNA, the CDR3 is TGCAGCTCCGGACAGGGGACAGATACGCAGTATTTT. Protein sequence: CSSGQGTDTQYF.

CDR3 nucleotides: TGTGCCAGCAGCTTTACGGGAGAGGGCACTGAAGCTTTCTTT. This gives the protein CASSFTGEGTEAFF. The chain couples TRBV11-3 to TRBJ1-1; D not certain. Germline V gene lookup returns CDR1 SGHNT and CDR2 YENEEA. V lost 3 bases to trimming and J lost 4 bases, with 12 bases between them. The CDR3 runs to 14 residues.

V usage is TRBV11-2 and J usage is TRBJ2-5, with TRBD2 identical over 7 bases. J was trimmed by 5 bases and V by 5 bases; bases with no gene match: 20. Germline loops: CDR1 SGHAT, CDR2 FQNNGV. This CDR3 has 18 residues. Here the CDR3 reads CASSPEGLGRVGRETQYF. As DNA, the CDR3 is TGTGCCAGCAGCCCAGAGGGGCTAGGGAGGGTGGGTCGGGAGACCCAGTACTTC.

The J gene is TRBJ2-7, the V gene TRBV7-6, with 8 bases matching TRBD1. The CDR3 sequence is 15 residues long. From germline, CDR1 is SGHVS and CDR2 FNYEAQ. The J segment lost 0 bases and the V segment lost 4 bases, leaving 5 bases of the junction unmatched. The CDR3 spells CASSSGQGYSYEQYF. Here the CDR3 DNA reads TGTGCCAGCAGCTCCGGACAGGGATACTCCTACGAGCAGTACTTC.

The chain employs TRBV5-4 and TRBJ2-2, with 10 nucleotides matching TRBD2. V shed 3 bases, J shed 7 bases, and the junction held 15 bases outside the gene matches. The germline V gene encodes CDR1 SGHNT and CDR2 YYREEE (reference sequence). CDR3 size: 18 residues. Here the CDR3 DNA reads TGTGCCAGCAGCTCGCGACGTCTAGCGGGAGCAGGGCACGGGGAGCTGTTTTTT. Translating it yields CASSSRRLAGAGHGELFF.

This clone was seen a single time. The chain combines TRBV10-3 with TRBJ2-2, with TRBD1 matching 8 bases. The junction had 2 bases not matched to a gene; V was cut back by 0 bases and J by 5 bases. CDR3 length equals 15 residues. CDR1 ENHRY and CDR2 SYGVKD come from the germline V gene. CDR3 sequence reads: CAISESRQGTGELFF. CDR3 DNA sequence: TGTGCCATCAGTGAGTCGCGACAGGGGACCGGGGAGCTGTTTTTT.

The chain employs TRBV7-3 and TRBJ2-2; perhaps TRBD1 as D (6 bases). Germline V gene lookup returns CDR1 SGHTA and CDR2 FQGTGA. The V gene lost 2 bases and the J gene lost 7 bases, with 8 bases spanning the gap. This CDR3 spans 13 amino acids. The chain's CDR3 is CASSLGQSGELFF. CDR3 bases: TGTGCCAGCAGCTTAGGACAGAGCGGGGAGCTGTTTTTT.